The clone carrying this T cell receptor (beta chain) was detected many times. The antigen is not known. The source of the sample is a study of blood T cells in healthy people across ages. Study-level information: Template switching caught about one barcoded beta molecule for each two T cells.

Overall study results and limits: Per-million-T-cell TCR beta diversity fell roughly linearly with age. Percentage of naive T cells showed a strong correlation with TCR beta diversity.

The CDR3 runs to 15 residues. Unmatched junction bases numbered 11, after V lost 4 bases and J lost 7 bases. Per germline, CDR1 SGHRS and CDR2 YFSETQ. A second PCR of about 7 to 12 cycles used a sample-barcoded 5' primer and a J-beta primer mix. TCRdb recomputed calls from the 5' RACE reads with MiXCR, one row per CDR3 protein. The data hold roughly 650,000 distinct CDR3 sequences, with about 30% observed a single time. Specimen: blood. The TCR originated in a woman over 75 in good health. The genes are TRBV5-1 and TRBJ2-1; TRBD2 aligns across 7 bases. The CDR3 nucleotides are TGCGCCAGCAGCATACCGACTAGCATTATGAATGAGCAGTTCTTC. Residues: CASSIPTSIMNEQFF.